This T cell receptor (beta chain) was recorded in a study of cytomegalovirus exposure and HLA in healthy donors. Study observations and caveats: TRBV6-2, TRBV6-3 and some other V segments were excluded as indistinguishable. Reported results showed that the classifier diagnosed cytomegalovirus status with high specificity and sensitivity. Some highly shared sequence variants likely arose as a pipeline artifact.

This clone was observed a single time. Its matching antigen is unknown. A multiplex PCR was run with 60 Vbeta primers and 13 Jbeta primers. Measured with immunoSEQ multiplex PCR; TCRdb has only the in-frame clones, and not every one. Counted here are around 100,000 clones, approximately 80% occurring once; the ten biggest clones make up roughly 4.9%. Germline V CDR1 and CDR2: SGHDT, YYEEEE. Germline trimming cut 4 bases from V and 4 bases from J; bases unmatched to any gene: 12. This CDR3 contains 16 residues. The chain couples TRBV5-6 to TRBJ2-7, with 9 bases that match TRBD2. The TCR originated in a woman aged 18 to 35 in good health and CMV-seropositive. The sequenced sample consisted of PBMCs. This CDR3 is CASSDPKREAWYEQYF. The CDR3 DNA follows: TGTGCCAGCAGCGACCCGAAGCGGGAGGCTTGGTACGAGCAGTACTTC.